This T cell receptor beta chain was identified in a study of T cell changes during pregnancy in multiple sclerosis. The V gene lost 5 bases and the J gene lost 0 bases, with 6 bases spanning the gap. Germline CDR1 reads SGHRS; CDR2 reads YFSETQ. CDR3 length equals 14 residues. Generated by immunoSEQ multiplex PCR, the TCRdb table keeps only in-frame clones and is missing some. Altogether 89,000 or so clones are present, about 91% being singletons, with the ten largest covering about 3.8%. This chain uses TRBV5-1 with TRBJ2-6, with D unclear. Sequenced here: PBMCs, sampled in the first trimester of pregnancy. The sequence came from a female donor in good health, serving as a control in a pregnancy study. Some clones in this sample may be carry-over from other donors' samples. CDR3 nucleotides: TGCGCCAGCAGGGCCTCCTCTGGGGCCAACGTCCTGACTTTC. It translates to CASRASSGANVLTF.